These T cell receptor beta chains were read from a single sample in a study of identifying expanded T cells in peripheral blood. Using immunoSEQ multiplex PCR, the repertoire was profiled, and TCRdb retains in-frame clones only, with some absent. The profile shows some 90,000 clones, about 88% of them singletons. The sample was blood. These TCRs come from a person aged 18 to 75 in good health. The CDR3 runs from the conserved cysteine through the conserved F or W. A D gene is named only where the DNA matches it firmly. Rows give clone size only sometimes, using once, few, many, or a class for an expanded clone.

CDR3 DNA: TGTGCCAGTAGTATCTCCGGGACAGAGCCCTATGGCTACACCTTC; CDR3 protein: CASSISGTEPYGYTF; J gene: TRBJ1-2; clone size: -; V gene: TRBV19; D gene: TRBD1
CDR3 DNA: TGTGCCTGGAGTGTAAGTGCGGTGAACACTGAAGCTTTCTTT; CDR3 protein: CAWSVSAVNTEAFF; J gene: TRBJ1-1; clone size: -; V gene: TRBV30; D gene: -
CDR3 DNA: TGCGCCAGCACCGACCCGAGGGGTAACTACAATGAGCAGTTCTTC; CDR3 protein: CASTDPRGNYNEQFF; J gene: TRBJ2-1; clone size: -; V gene: TRBV10-2; D gene: -
CDR3 DNA: TGTGCCAGCAGTTTAGTGGAGGGACTACAGCCAGACTATGGCTACACCTTC; CDR3 protein: CASSLVEGLQPDYGYTF; J gene: TRBJ1-2; clone size: -; V gene: TRBV28; D gene: -
CDR3 DNA: TGTGCCAGCAGCTTAGGAGAAGGGTACACTGAAGCTTTCTTT; CDR3 protein: CASSLGEGYTEAFF; J gene: TRBJ1-1; clone size: -; V gene: TRBV11-2; D gene: -
CDR3 DNA: TGTGCCAGTTCCGGGTCGGGCACTGAAGCTTTCTTT; CDR3 protein: CASSGSGTEAFF; J gene: TRBJ1-1; clone size: -; V gene: TRBV19; D gene: -
CDR3 DNA: TGTGCCAGCAGCAAAGGGACGGAGACCTACGAGCAGTACTTC; CDR3 protein: CASSKGTETYEQYF; J gene: TRBJ2-7; clone size: -; V gene: TRBV9; D gene: -
CDR3 DNA: TGTGCCAGCAGCTTCGGACACCCTAATGAAAAACTGTTTTTT; CDR3 protein: CASSFGHPNEKLFF; J gene: TRBJ1-4; clone size: many; V gene: TRBV5-5; D gene: -
CDR3 DNA: TGTGCCATAAAGGACACGGGGAGCGAAAAACTGTTTTTT; CDR3 protein: CAIKDTGSEKLFF; J gene: TRBJ1-4; clone size: once; V gene: TRBV6-6; D gene: -
CDR3 DNA: TGTGCCAGCAGCCCATCACAGGGGGCGGGCTATGGCTACACCTTC; CDR3 protein: CASSPSQGAGYGYTF; J gene: TRBJ1-2; clone size: -; V gene: TRBV5-4; D gene: TRBD1
CDR3 DNA: TGCGCCAGCAGCTTGGGAAGGACAGGGACCTACGAGCAGTACTTC; CDR3 protein: CASSLGRTGTYEQYF; J gene: TRBJ2-7; clone size: -; V gene: TRBV5-1; D gene: TRBD1
CDR3 DNA: TGTGCCATCAGTGACAGGGGTAGCTCCTACGAGCAGTACTTC; CDR3 protein: CAISDRGSSYEQYF; J gene: TRBJ2-7; clone size: -; V gene: TRBV10-3; D gene: -
CDR3 DNA: TGCAGCGTATTACTGGTGGGGACAGTCTACGAGCAGTACTTC; CDR3 protein: CSVLLVGTVYEQYF; J gene: TRBJ2-7; clone size: -; V gene: TRBV29-1; D gene: TRBD1
CDR3 DNA: TGCGCCAGCAGCCCAGGGACTAGCGGGGGAGGTGAGCAGTTCTTC; CDR3 protein: CASSPGTSGGGEQFF; J gene: TRBJ2-1; clone size: -; V gene: TRBV5-1; D gene: TRBD2
CDR3 DNA: TGCGCCAGCAGCCCCACGACCGGACAGGGGACAGATACGCAGTATTTT; CDR3 protein: CASSPTTGQGTDTQYF; J gene: TRBJ2-3; clone size: -; V gene: TRBV5-1; D gene: TRBD1
CDR3 DNA: TGCGCCAGCAGCTTGGCGGGGACAGGGACCGGGGAGCTGTTTTTT; CDR3 protein: CASSLAGTGTGELFF; J gene: TRBJ2-2; clone size: -; V gene: TRBV5-1; D gene: TRBD1
CDR3 DNA: TGTGCCAGCAGTATCTCCTACGAGCAGTACTTC; CDR3 protein: CASSISYEQYF; J gene: TRBJ2-7; clone size: -; V gene: TRBV28; D gene: -
CDR3 DNA: TGTGCCAGCAGCTCCTCGCAGGGCTTCGTGCAGTATTTT; CDR3 protein: CASSSSQGFVQYF; J gene: TRBJ2-3; clone size: -; V gene: TRBV11-3; D gene: -
CDR3 DNA: TGTGCCAGCAGCTTAGCGCCCAGCGGGGGGGCGGGGACCCAGTACTTC; CDR3 protein: CASSLAPSGGAGTQYF; J gene: TRBJ2-5; clone size: few; V gene: TRBV7-2; D gene: TRBD2
CDR3 DNA: TGTGCCACCAGCATCCAGGGAAACTATGGCTACACCTTC; CDR3 protein: CATSIQGNYGYTF; J gene: TRBJ1-2; clone size: -; V gene: TRBV15; D gene: -
CDR3 DNA: TGTGCCACCAGGACACCCAGTTTCTCATATGGCTACACCTTC; CDR3 protein: CATRTPSFSYGYTF; J gene: TRBJ1-2; clone size: once; V gene: TRBV28; D gene: -
CDR3 DNA: TGTGCCAGCAGCTTAACGGGAGGGGTTTGGGAGACCCAGTACTTC; CDR3 protein: CASSLTGGVWETQYF; J gene: TRBJ2-5; clone size: -; V gene: TRBV7-2; D gene: TRBD2